Only a few counts were recorded for the clone carrying this T cell receptor beta chain. V lost 0 bases, J lost 6 bases, and 10 bases lay in between. The germline CDR1 and CDR2 sequences are SGDLS and YYNGEE. The CDR3 totals 14 residues. The TCR beta CDR3 regions underwent amplification using RNA transcripts as the source. First-round RT-PCR targeting the TCR CDR3 was performed with the HTBI primer set. From the multiplex PCR reads, TCRdb called clonotypes with MiXCR, one entry per CDR3 protein. Among about 410,000 distinct CDR3 sequences listed, under 15% were seen once. The data originate from a study of T cells in Graves' hyperthyroidism and ophthalmopathy.

Sequenced: blood. The genes are TRBV9 and TRBJ2-1; D remains unclear. The receptor comes from a man aged 18 to 29 with Graves' ophthalmopathy. This chain's CDR3 is CASSVEGRGNEQFF. The CDR3 DNA reads TGTGCCAGCAGCGTAGAAGGGCGCGGCAATGAGCAGTTCTTC.